Listed below are T cell receptor beta chains from one sample, sequenced in a study of HIV-infected children after antiretroviral therapy interruption. TCRdb reprocessed the 3' RACE reads via MiXCR and lists one record per CDR3 protein. The repertoire has approximately 95,000 distinct CDR3 sequences, about 6.3% of them found once; the top ten carry around 1.1%. Sequencing used CD45RA+ CD4+ T cells from PBMCs, pooled from several time points, obtained from a donor given antiretroviral therapy, either interrupted or continuous. All receptors derive from a pool of human donors with HIV. Each CDR3 is given with its conserved first and last residue. Each record gives: J gene, D gene, clone size, V gene, CDR3 protein, CDR3 DNA. A D gene is named only where the DNA matches it firmly. Size is omitted from some rows. Given values are once, few, many or a class for expanded clones.

>TRBJ2-7|.|many|TRBV19
CTIQGIYEQYF
TGTACTATCCAGGGGATCTACGAGCAGTACTTC
>TRBJ1-1|.|many|TRBV27
CASSLRRVGEAFF
TGTGCCAGCAGTCTCAGGCGGGTCGGTGAAGCTTTCTTT
>TRBJ1-5|.|.|TRBV24-1
CATSDPAGGNQPQHF
TGTGCCACCAGTGATCCCGCGGGGGGCAATCAGCCCCAGCATTTT
>TRBJ2-7|TRBD2|many|TRBV7-2
CASSLGLAGHEQYF
TGTGCCAGCAGCCTAGGGCTAGCGGGACACGAGCAGTACTTC
>TRBJ1-5|.|.|TRBV6-6
CASREQVNQPQHF
TGTGCCAGCAGGGAACAGGTGAATCAGCCCCAGCATTTT
>TRBJ1-5|.|.|TRBV2
CASSFGQQNQPQHF
TGTGCCAGCAGTTTTGGACAGCAGAATCAGCCCCAGCATTTT
>TRBJ1-3|.|many|TRBV16
CASSQSGADHPRLF
TGTGCCAGCAGCCAATCTGGGGCCGACCATCCGAGGCTTTTT
>TRBJ2-1|.|many|TRBV5-1
CASTPRQVTIVQTYNEQFF
TGCGCCAGCACCCCCAGACAGGTCACGATAGTACAAACCTACAATGAGCAGTTCTTC
>TRBJ1-5|.|many|TRBV4-1
CASSQADDSNQPQHF
TGCGCCAGCAGCCAAGCAGACGATAGCAATCAGCCCCAGCATTTT
>TRBJ2-3|.|many|TRBV12-2
CAGGGDTQYF
TGTGCGGGGGGCGGGGATACGCAGTATTTT
>TRBJ2-1|.|many|TRBV5-1
CASSLTAGGNEQFF
TGCGCCAGCAGCTTGACGGCAGGGGGGAATGAGCAGTTCTTC
>TRBJ2-7|TRBD2|many|TRBV29-1
CSVGLAGGLSYEQYF
TGCAGCGTTGGACTAGCGGGAGGTCTTTCCTACGAGCAGTACTTC
>TRBJ2-4|TRBD1|few|TRBV2
CASLIDRGLVKNIQYF
TGTGCCAGCCTGATCGACAGGGGGCTAGTCAAAAACATTCAGTACTTC
>TRBJ1-2|.|many|TRBV5-1
CASSLGRAYGYTF
TGCGCCAGCAGCTTGGGACGGGCCTATGGCTACACCTTC
>TRBJ2-5|.|.|TRBV30
CAWSVKGVETQYF
TGTGCCTGGAGTGTAAAGGGAGTAGAGACCCAGTACTTC
>TRBJ2-1|TRBD1|many|TRBV7-2
CASSGQGTNEQFF
TGTGCCAGCAGTGGACAGGGGACTAATGAGCAGTTCTTC
>TRBJ1-2|TRBD1|many|TRBV12-3/TRBV12-4
CASSFPGQGIYTF
TGTGCCAGCAGTTTCCCTGGACAGGGAATCTACACCTTC
>TRBJ1-1|TRBD1|.|TRBV5-1
CASSLPGQGGTEAFF
TGCGCCAGCAGCCTACCGGGACAGGGGGGCACTGAAGCTTTCTTT
>TRBJ2-7|TRBD2|few|TRBV23-1
CASSHSGGSSYEQYF
TGCGCCAGCAGTCACTCGGGGGGGAGCTCCTACGAGCAGTACTTC
>TRBJ1-2|.|many|TRBV19
CASSINPGGGYGYTF
TGTGCCAGTAGTATAAACCCGGGAGGAGGCTATGGCTACACCTTC
>TRBJ2-1|TRBD1|.|TRBV18
CASSLRTGSFDAQFF
TGTGCCAGCAGCTTGCGGACAGGGAGCTTCGATGCGCAGTTCTTC
>TRBJ1-5|.|many|TRBV19
CASSIESGRGNQPQHF
TGTGCCAGTAGTATAGAGAGCGGGCGCGGCAATCAGCCCCAGCATTTT
>TRBJ1-6|.|many|TRBV20-1
CSAQYSPLHF
TGCAGTGCTCAGTACTCACCCCTCCACTTT
>TRBJ2-3|TRBD2|many|TRBV7-3
CASSPQGLADTQYF
TGTGCCAGCAGCCCTCAGGGACTAGCAGATACGCAGTATTTT
>TRBJ1-3|.|many|TRBV12-3/TRBV12-4
CASSSRSSGNTIYF
TGTGCCAGCAGTTCCAGATCCTCTGGAAACACCATATATTTT
>TRBJ2-1|.|many|TRBV6-6
CASGRKFDNEQFF
TGTGCCTCAGGACGGAAGTTCGACAATGAGCAGTTCTTC
>TRBJ2-1|.|many|TRBV5-6
CASSLADRIVHNEQFF
TGTGCCAGCAGCTTGGCTGACCGAATCGTGCACAATGAGCAGTTCTTC
>TRBJ2-3|.|.|TRBV6-6
CASSYGQGRTPSTDTQYF
TGTGCCAGCAGTTACGGCCAGGGGAGGACCCCTAGCACAGATACGCAGTATTTT
>TRBJ2-3|TRBD1|many|TRBV6-1
CASSLRGTGGTDTQYF
TGTGCCAGCAGTCTGCGGGGGACAGGGGGCACAGATACGCAGTATTTT
>TRBJ2-1|.|many|TRBV12-3/TRBV12-4
CASSIYGGLNNEQFF
TGTGCCAGCAGTATCTACGGGGGTTTGAACAATGAGCAGTTCTTC
>TRBJ2-1|.|.|TRBV25-1
CASSESGSRLQFF
TGTGCCAGCAGTGAATCAGGTAGCAGATTACAGTTCTTC
>TRBJ2-4|.|few|TRBV19
CASSKNEGIYGKNIQYF
TGTGCCAGTAGTAAAAATGAGGGAATTTATGGCAAAAACATTCAGTACTTC
>TRBJ1-1|.|many|TRBV15
CATSSLQAPNTEAFF
TGTGCCACCAGCAGTCTACAGGCCCCGAACACTGAAGCTTTCTTT
>TRBJ1-1|.|.|TRBV2
CASSVSRMNTEAFF
TGTGCCAGCAGTGTTAGTCGCATGAACACTGAAGCTTTCTTT
>TRBJ2-7|.|many|TRBV7-9
CASSLPPGYEQYF
TGTGCCAGCAGCTTACCACCGGGGTACGAGCAGTACTTC
>TRBJ2-1|TRBD2|many|TRBV6-5
CASSYRTSGSNEQFF
TGTGCCAGCAGTTACCGGACTAGCGGGAGCAATGAGCAGTTCTTC
>TRBJ2-3|TRBD1|.|TRBV6-2/TRBV6-3
CASSYAQGAGDTQYF
TGTGCCAGCAGTTACGCCCAGGGGGCGGGAGATACGCAGTATTTT
>TRBJ1-1|TRBD1|many|TRBV11-3
CASSPEGQINTEAFF
TGTGCCAGCAGCCCAGAGGGACAGATAAACACTGAAGCTTTCTTT
>TRBJ2-2|TRBD1|few|TRBV29-1
CSARSSYRGVPGELFF
TGCAGCGCCCGTTCTAGCTACAGGGGAGTCCCCGGGGAGCTGTTTTTT
>TRBJ2-1|TRBD1|.|TRBV23-1
CASSHKRQGEDEQFF
TGCGCCAGCAGTCATAAGAGACAGGGGGAGGATGAGCAGTTCTTC
>TRBJ1-1|.|.|TRBV10-3
CAISEPTRSGATEAFF
TGTGCCATCAGTGAGCCCACAAGGTCGGGGGCAACTGAAGCTTTCTTT
>TRBJ1-1|.|many|TRBV27
CASSLIPNTEAFF
TGTGCCAGCAGTTTGATCCCGAACACTGAAGCTTTCTTT
>TRBJ2-7|.|many|TRBV5-1
CASSLTEKGLYF
TGCGCCAGCAGCTTGACAGAAAAGGGTCTGTACTTC
>TRBJ2-1|.|many|TRBV23-1
CASSQSSAF
TGCGCCAGCAGTCAATCATCCGCTTTC
>TRBJ2-7|.|many|TRBV20-1
CSATSGYEQYF
TGCAGTGCTACCAGCGGCTACGAGCAGTACTTC
>TRBJ2-2|.|many|TRBV28
CASESGELFF
TGTGCCAGCGAATCGGGGGAGCTGTTTTTT
>TRBJ2-2|.|few|TRBV30
CAWSRIGPGELFF
TGTGCCTGGAGTCGTATAGGGCCCGGGGAGCTGTTTTTT
>TRBJ2-5|.|many|TRBV3-1
CASSQKKPLRLPIDQQETQYF
TGTGCCAGCAGCCAAAAAAAGCCCCTCCGACTCCCGATAGACCAACAAGAGACCCAGTACTTC
>TRBJ2-5|.|many|TRBV7-2
CASSSQGQGGETQYF
TGTGCCAGCAGCTCCCAAGGGCAGGGGGGTGAGACCCAGTACTTC
>TRBJ2-1|TRBD1|.|TRBV5-1
CASSYWTGGAYNEQFF
TGCGCCAGCAGCTACTGGACAGGGGGCGCCTACAATGAGCAGTTCTTC
>TRBJ2-7|.|many|TRBV4-2
CASSQEAISYEQYF
TGTGCCAGCAGCCAAGAAGCGATCTCCTACGAGCAGTACTTC
>TRBJ1-4|.|few|TRBV6-1
CASREAGEGSTNEKLFF
TGTGCCAGCAGAGAGGCAGGGGAAGGTTCAACTAATGAAAAACTGTTTTTT